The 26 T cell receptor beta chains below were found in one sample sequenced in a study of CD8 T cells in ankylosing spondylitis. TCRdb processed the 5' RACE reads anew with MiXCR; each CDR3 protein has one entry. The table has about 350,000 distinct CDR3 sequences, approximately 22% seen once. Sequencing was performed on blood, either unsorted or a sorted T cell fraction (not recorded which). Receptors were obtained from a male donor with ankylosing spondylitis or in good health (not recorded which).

The CDR3 bases are TGCAGTGCTAGAAAATTAGCGGGGCGCCACTACGAGCAGTACTTC. Amino acids: CSARKLAGRHYEQYF. V and J are TRBV20-1 and TRBJ2-7, with 8 bases lining up with TRBD2. Germline-derived CDR1 and CDR2 are DFQATT and SNEGSKA (reference sequence). V shed 2 bases and J 3 bases; nucleotides not matched to a gene: 9. The CDR3 has 15 residues.

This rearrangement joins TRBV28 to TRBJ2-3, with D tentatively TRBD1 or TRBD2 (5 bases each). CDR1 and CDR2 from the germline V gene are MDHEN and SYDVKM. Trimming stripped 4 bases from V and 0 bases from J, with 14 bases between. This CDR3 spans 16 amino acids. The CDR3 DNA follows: TGTGCCAGCAGTTCCCGGGACGCCGCTAGCACAGATACGCAGTATTTT. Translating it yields CASSSRDAASTDTQYF.

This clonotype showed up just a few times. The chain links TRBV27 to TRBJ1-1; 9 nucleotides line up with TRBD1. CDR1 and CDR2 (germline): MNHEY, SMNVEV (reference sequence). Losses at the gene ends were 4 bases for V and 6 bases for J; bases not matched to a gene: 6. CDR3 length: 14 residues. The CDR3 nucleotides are TGTGCCAGCAGTTCCCCGGGACAGGGCCCTGAAGCTTTCTTT. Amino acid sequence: CASSSPGQGPEAFF.

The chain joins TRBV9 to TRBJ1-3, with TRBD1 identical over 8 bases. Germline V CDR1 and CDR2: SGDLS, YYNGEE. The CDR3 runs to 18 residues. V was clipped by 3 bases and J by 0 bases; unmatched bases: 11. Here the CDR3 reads CASSDPGGRSSSGNTIYF. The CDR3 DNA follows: TGTGCCAGCAGCGACCCAGGGGGCAGATCGAGCTCTGGAAACACCATATATTTT. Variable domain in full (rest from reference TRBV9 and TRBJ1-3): DSGVTQTPKHLITATGQRVTLRCSPRSGDLSVYWYQQSLDQGLQFLIQYYNGEERAKGNILERFSAQQFPDLHSELNLSSLELGDSALYFCASSDPGGRSSSGNTIYFGEGSWLTVV.

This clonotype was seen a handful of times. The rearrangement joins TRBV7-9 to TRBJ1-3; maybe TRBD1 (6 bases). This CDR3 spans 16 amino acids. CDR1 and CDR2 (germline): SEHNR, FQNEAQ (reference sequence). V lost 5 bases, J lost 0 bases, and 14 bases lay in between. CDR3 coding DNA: TGTGCCAGCAGCGGACGGGGACACGGCTCTGGAAACACCATATATTTT. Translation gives CASSGRGHGSGNTIYF.

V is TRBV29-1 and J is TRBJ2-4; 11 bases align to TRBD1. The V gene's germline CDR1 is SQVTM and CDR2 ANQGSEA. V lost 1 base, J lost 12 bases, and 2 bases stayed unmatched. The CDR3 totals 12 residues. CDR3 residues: CSVEAGTGGQYF. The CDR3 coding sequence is TGCAGCGTTGAAGCTGGGACAGGGGGTCAGTACTTC.

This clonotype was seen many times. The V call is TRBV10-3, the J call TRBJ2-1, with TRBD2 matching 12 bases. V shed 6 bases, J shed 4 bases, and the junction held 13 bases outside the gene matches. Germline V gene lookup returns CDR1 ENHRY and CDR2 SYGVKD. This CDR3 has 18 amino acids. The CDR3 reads CAISFRRQTSGGYNEQFF. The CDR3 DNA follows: TGTGCCATCAGCTTCAGAAGGCAGACTAGCGGGGGTTACAATGAGCAGTTCTTC.

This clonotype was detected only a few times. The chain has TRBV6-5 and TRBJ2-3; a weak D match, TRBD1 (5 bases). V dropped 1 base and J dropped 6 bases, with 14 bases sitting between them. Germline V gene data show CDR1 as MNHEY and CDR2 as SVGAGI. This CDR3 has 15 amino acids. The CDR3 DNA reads TGTGCCAGCAGTTACTTTGGGGCCACCGACGATACGCAGTATTTT. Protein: CASSYFGATDDTQYF.

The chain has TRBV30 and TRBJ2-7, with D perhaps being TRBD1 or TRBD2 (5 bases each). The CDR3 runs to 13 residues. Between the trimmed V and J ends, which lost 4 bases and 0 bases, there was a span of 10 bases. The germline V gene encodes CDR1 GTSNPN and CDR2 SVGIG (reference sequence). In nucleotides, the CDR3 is TGTGCCTGGACGTCAGGGAGCTCCTACGAGCAGTACTTC. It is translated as CAWTSGSSYEQYF.

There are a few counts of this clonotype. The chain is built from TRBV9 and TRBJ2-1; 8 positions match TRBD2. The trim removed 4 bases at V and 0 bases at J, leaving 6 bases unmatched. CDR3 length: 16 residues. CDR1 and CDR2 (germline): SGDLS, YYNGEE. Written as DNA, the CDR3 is TGTGCCAGCAGCAACAGACTAGCGAGCTCCTACAATGAGCAGTTCTTC. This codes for CASSNRLASSYNEQFF.

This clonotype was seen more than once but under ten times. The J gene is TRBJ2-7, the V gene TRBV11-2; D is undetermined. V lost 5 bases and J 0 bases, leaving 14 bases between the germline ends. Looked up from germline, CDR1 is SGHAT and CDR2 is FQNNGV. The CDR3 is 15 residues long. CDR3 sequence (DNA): TGTGCCAGCAGCCTCCTGGGTCTTTCCTCCTACGAGCAGTACTTC. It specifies CASSLLGLSSYEQYF.

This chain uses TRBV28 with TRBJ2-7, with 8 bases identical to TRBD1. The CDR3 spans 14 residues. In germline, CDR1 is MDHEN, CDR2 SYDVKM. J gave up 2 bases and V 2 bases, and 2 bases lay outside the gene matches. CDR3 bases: TGTGCCAGCAGTTTAATGACAGGGGCCTACGAGCAGTACTTC. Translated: CASSLMTGAYEQYF.

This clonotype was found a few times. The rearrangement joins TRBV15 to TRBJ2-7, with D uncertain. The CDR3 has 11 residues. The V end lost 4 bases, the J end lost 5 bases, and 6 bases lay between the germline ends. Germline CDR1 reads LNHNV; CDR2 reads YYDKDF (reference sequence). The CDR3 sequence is CATSNGHEQYF. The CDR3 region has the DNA TGTGCCACCAGCAACGGTCACGAGCAGTACTTC.

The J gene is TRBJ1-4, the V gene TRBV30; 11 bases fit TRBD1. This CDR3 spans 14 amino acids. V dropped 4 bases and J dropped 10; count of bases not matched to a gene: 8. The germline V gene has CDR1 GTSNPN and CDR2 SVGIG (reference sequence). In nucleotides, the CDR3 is TGTGCCTGGACTTCCGGGACAGGGGGAGGAAAACTGTTTTTT. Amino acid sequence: CAWTSGTGGGKLFF.

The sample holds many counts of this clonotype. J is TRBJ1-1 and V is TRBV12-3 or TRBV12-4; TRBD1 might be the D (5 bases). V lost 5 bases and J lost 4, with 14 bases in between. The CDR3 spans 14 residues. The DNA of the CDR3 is TGTGCCAGCAGTCCAGGGCTTGGGGGCACTGAAGCTTTCTTT. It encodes CASSPGLGGTEAFF.

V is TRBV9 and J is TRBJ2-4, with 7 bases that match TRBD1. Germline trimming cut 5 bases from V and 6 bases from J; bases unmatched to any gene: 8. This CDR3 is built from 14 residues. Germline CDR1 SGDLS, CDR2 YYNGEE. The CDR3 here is CASSPRDSLNIQYF. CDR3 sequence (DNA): TGTGCCAGCAGTCCCCGGGACAGCTTAAACATTCAGTACTTC.

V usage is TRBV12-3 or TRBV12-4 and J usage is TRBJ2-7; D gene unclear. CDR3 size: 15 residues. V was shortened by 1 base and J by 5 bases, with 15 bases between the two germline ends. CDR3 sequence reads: CASSLDGSQAHEQYF. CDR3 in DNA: TGTGCCAGCAGTTTAGACGGCAGCCAGGCCCACGAGCAGTACTTC.

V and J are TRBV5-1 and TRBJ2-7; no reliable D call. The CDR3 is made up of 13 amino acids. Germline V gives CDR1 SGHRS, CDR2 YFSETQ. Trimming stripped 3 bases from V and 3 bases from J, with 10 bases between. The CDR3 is CASSSAPHYEQYF. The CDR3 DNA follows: TGCGCCAGCAGCTCCGCCCCCCACTACGAGCAGTACTTC.

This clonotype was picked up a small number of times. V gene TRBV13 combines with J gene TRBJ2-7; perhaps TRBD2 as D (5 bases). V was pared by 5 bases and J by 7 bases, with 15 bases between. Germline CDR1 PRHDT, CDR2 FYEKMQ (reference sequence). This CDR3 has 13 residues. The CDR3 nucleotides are TGTGCCAGCAGCCAGGACTCCCTTCGGGAGCAGTACTTC. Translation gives CASSQDSLREQYF.

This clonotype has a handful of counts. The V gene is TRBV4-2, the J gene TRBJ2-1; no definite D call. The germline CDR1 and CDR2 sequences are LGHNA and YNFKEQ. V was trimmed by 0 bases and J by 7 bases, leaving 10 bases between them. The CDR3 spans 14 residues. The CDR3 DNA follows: TGTGCCAGCAGCCAAGAATCCTATCGGAATGAGCAGTTCTTC. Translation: CASSQESYRNEQFF.

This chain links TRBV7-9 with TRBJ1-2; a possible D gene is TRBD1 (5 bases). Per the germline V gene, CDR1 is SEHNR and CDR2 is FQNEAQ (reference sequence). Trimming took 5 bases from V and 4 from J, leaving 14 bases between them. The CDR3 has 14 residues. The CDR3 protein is CASSTGTESYGYTF. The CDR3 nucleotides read TGTGCCAGCAGCACCGGGACGGAATCCTATGGCTACACCTTC.

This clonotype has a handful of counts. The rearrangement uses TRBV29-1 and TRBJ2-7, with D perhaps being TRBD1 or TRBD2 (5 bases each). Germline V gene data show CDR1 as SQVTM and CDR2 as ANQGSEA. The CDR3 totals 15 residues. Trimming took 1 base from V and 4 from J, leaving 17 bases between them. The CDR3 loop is CSVEGGTDFSYEQYF. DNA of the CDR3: TGCAGCGTTGAAGGGGGGACGGACTTTTCTTACGAGCAGTACTTC.

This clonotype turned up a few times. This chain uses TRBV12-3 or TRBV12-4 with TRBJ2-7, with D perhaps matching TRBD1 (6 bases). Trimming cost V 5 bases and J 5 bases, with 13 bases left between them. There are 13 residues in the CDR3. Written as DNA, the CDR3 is TGTGCCAGCAGTGCGACAGGTCGACACGAGCAGTACTTC. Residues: CASSATGRHEQYF.

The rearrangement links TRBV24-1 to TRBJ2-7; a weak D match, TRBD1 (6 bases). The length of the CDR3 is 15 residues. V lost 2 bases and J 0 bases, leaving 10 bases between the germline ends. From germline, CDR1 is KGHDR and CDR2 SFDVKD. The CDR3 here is CATSDSRDNSYEQYF. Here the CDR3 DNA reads TGTGCCACCAGTGATTCTAGGGACAACTCCTACGAGCAGTACTTC.

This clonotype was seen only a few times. The chain's CDR3 is CAWSLDTQYF. CDR3 coding DNA: TGTGCCTGGAGTTTAGATACGCAGTATTTT. The rearrangement uses TRBV30 and TRBJ2-3; no reliable D call. With 2 bases removed from V and 5 bases from J, the gap between germline ends came to 2 bases. The V gene's germline CDR1 is GTSNPN and CDR2 SVGIG (reference sequence). The CDR3 consists of 10 residues.

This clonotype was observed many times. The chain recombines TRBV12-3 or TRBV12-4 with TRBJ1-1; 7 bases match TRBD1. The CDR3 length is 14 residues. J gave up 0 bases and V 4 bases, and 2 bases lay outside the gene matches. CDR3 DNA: TGTGCCAGCAGTTCGGACAGGTTGAACACTGAAGCTTTCTTT. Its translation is CASSSDRLNTEAFF.